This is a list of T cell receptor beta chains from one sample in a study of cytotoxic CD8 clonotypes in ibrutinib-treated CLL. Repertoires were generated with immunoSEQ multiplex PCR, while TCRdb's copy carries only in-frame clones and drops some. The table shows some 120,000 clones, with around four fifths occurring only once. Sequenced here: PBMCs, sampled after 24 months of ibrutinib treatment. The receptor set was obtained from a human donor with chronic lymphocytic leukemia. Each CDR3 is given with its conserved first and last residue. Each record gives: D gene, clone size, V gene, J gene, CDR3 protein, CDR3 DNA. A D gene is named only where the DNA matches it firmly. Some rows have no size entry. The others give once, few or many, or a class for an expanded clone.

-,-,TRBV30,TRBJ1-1,CAWTREGLTEAFF,TGTGCCTGGACCAGAGAGGGCCTAACTGAAGCTTTCTTT
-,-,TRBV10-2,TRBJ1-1,CASSTPGGGEAFF,TGCGCCAGCAGTACCCCCGGGGGGGGAGAAGCTTTCTTT
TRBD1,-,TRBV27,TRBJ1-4,CASRQTGPATNEKLFF,TGTGCCAGCAGGCAGACAGGGCCTGCAACTAATGAAAAACTGTTTTTT
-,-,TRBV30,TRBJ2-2,CAWSVTGATGELFF,TGTGCCTGGAGTGTAACAGGAGCCACCGGGGAGCTGTTTTTT
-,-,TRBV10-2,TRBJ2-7,CASSDGTERQNF,TGCGCCAGCAGTGATGGGACCGAAAGACAGAACTTC
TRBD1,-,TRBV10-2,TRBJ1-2,CASSGPGTGYGYTF,TGCGCCAGCAGCGGTCCCGGGACAGGGTATGGCTACACCTTC
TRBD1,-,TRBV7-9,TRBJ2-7,CASGPGTAGIYEQYF,TGTGCCAGCGGACCCGGGACAGCAGGAATTTACGAGCAGTACTTC
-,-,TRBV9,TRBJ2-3,CASSVDQTSTDTQYF,TGTGCCAGCAGCGTAGATCAAACTAGCACAGATACGCAGTATTTT
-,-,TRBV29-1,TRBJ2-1,CSVEATQSEQFF,TGCAGCGTTGAAGCCACACAGTCTGAGCAGTTCTTC
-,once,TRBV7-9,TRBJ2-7,CATTGYHEQYF,TGTGCCACCACGGGGTACCACGAGCAGTACTTC
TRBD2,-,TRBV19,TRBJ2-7,CASSQTSGPSYEQYF,TGTGCCAGTAGCCAGACTAGCGGGCCTTCCTACGAGCAGTACTTC
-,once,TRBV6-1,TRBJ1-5,CASSEAVKGNQPQHF,TGTGCCAGCAGTGAAGCAGTAAAAGGCAATCAGCCCCAGCATTTT
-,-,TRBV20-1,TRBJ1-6,CSAGSDSPLHF,TGCAGTGCAGGGTCGGATTCACCCCTCCACTTT
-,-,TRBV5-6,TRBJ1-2,CASSLVGRFYGYTF,TGTGCCAGCAGCTTGGTAGGGCGATTCTATGGCTACACCTTC
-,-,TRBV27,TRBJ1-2,CASSYRWSYGYTF,TGTGCCAGCAGTTACCGTTGGTCCTATGGCTACACCTTC
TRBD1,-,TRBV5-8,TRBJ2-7,CASSWTGGDEQYF,TGTGCCAGCAGCTGGACAGGGGGTGACGAGCAGTACTTC
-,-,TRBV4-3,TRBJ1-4,CASSQDIRVFEKLFF,TGCGCCAGCAGCCAAGATATAAGGGTATTTGAAAAACTGTTTTTT
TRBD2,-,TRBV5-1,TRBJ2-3,CASSSGTSESTDTQYF,TGCGCCAGCAGCTCGGGGACTAGCGAAAGCACAGATACGCAGTATTTT
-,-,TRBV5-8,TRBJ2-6,CASLLASGANVLTF,TGTGCCAGCCTCCTCGCCTCTGGGGCCAACGTCCTGACTTTC
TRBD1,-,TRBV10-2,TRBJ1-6,CATKPFGTVDLNSPLHF,TGCGCCACCAAACCATTCGGGACAGTCGACCTGAATTCACCCCTCCACTTT
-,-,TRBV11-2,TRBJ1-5,CASSHGTGLHGPQHF,TGTGCCAGCAGCCATGGGACCGGCCTCCATGGGCCCCAGCATTTT
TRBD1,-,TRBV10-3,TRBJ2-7,CAISGGQGGSEQYF,TGTGCCATCAGTGGGGGACAGGGGGGTTCCGAGCAGTACTTC
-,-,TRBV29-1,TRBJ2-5,CSGRQAQETQYF,TGCAGCGGGCGACAGGCCCAAGAGACCCAGTACTTC
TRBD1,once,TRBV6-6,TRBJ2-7,CASSHPTGGEYF,TGTGCCAGCAGCCACCCGACAGGGGGCGAGTACTTC
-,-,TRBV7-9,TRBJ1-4,CASSVGTSGVEKLFF,TGTGCCAGCAGCGTAGGGACTTCTGGAGTTGAAAAACTGTTTTTT
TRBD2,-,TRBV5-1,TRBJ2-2,CASRTSGGELFF,TGCGCCAGCCGGACTAGCGGGGGGGAGCTGTTTTTT
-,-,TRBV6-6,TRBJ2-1,CASSYRTVDRQFF,TGTGCCAGCAGTTACCGAACGGTGGATCGGCAGTTCTTC
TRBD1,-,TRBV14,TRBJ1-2,CASSQVSGGGYGYTF,TGTGCCAGCAGCCAAGTCTCAGGGGGAGGCTATGGCTACACCTTC
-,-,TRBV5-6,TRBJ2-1,CASSYRTGGSYNEQFF,TGTGCCAGCAGCTACCGCACAGGCGGCTCCTACAATGAGCAGTTCTTC
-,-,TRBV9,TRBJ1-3,CASSVFYSGNTIYF,TGTGCCAGCAGCGTTTTTTATTCTGGAAACACCATATATTTT
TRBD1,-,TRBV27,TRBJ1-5,CASSLSGTGRSSNQPQHF,TGTGCCAGCAGTTTATCGGGGACAGGGAGGAGTAGCAATCAGCCCCAGCATTTT
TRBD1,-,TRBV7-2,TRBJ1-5,CASSQDRGHNQPQHF,TGTGCCAGCAGCCAGGACAGGGGGCACAATCAGCCCCAGCATTTT
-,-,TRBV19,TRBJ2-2,CASFGGAANTGELFF,TGTGCCAGTTTTGGGGGAGCCGCGAACACCGGGGAGCTGTTTTTT
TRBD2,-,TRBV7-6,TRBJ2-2,CASSSQRGGLTGELFF,TGTGCCAGCAGCTCCCAGCGGGGGGGCCTAACCGGGGAGCTGTTTTTT
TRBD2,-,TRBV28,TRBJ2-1,CASRVSGQRYNEQFF,TGTGCCAGCCGCGTTAGCGGGCAACGGTACAATGAGCAGTTCTTC
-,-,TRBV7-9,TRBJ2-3,CASSLGSGALDTQYF,TGTGCCAGCAGCTTAGGGTCGGGGGCTCTAGATACGCAGTATTTT
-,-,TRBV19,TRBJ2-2,CASSWDRENTGELFF,TGTGCCAGTAGCTGGGACCGAGAGAACACCGGGGAGCTGTTTTTT
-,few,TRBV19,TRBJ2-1,CASNRIGSYNEQFF,TGTGCCAGCAACCGAATCGGCTCCTACAATGAGCAGTTCTTC
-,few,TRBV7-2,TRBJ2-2,CASSPIIRGTGELFF,TGTGCCAGCAGCCCCATCATACGGGGCACCGGGGAGCTGTTTTTT
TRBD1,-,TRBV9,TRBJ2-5,CASSTHRGPRETQYF,TGTGCCAGCAGCACCCACAGGGGGCCGAGAGAGACCCAGTACTTC
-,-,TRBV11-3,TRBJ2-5,CASSPPGEETQYF,TGTGCCAGCAGCCCCCCAGGGGAAGAGACCCAGTACTTC
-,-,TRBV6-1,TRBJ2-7,CASSESRTQLSYEQYF,TGTGCCAGCAGTGAAAGTAGGACACAACTCTCCTACGAGCAGTACTTC
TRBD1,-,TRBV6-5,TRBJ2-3,CASSYLDRENTDTQYF,TGTGCCAGCAGTTACTTGGACAGGGAAAACACAGATACGCAGTATTTT
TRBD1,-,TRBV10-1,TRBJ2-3,CASQQQGSDTQYF,TGCGCCAGCCAACAACAGGGGTCAGATACGCAGTATTTT
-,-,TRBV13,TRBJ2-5,CASSLGAGIETQYF,TGTGCCAGCAGCTTAGGCGCGGGGATTGAGACCCAGTACTTC
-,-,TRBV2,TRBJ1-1,CASSELGPLDTEAFF,TGTGCCAGCAGTGAATTGGGGCCGTTGGACACTGAAGCTTTCTTT
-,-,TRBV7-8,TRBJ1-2,CASSEPLFGGARDYGYTF,TGTGCCAGCAGCGAGCCCCTCTTTGGGGGGGCGCGTGACTATGGCTACACCTTC
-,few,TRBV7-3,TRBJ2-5,CASSLGRQETQYF,TGTGCCAGCAGCTTAGGCCGTCAAGAGACCCAGTACTTC
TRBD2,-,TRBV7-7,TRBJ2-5,CASRAGTSVQETQYF,TGTGCCAGCAGAGCCGGGACTAGCGTCCAAGAGACCCAGTACTTC
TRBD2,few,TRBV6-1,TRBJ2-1,CASSRLARSYNEQFF,TGTGCCAGCAGTCGACTAGCGCGTTCCTACAATGAGCAGTTCTTC
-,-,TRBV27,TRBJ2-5,CASSSPGILQETQYF,TGTGCCAGCAGTTCCCCAGGGATCTTGCAAGAGACCCAGTACTTC
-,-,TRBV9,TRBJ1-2,CASSHDGGGDLTLEYGYTF,TGTGCCAGCAGCCACGACGGCGGGGGGGACCTAACTCTGGAATATGGCTACACCTTC
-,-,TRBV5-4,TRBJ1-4,CASSLGATTEKLFF,TGTGCCAGCAGCTTGGGGGCTACTACCGAAAAACTGTTTTTT
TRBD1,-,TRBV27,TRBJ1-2,CASSAGQGRIETRGYTF,TGTGCCAGCAGTGCGGGACAGGGAAGAATTGAAACCCGCGGCTACACCTTC
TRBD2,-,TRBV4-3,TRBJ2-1,CASSQDALAGYNEQFF,TGCGCCAGCAGCCAAGATGCGCTAGCGGGATACAATGAGCAGTTCTTC
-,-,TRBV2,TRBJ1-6,CASSGQYNSPLHF,TGTGCCAGCAGCGGACAGTATAATTCACCCCTCCACTTT
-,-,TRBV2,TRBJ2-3,CASSWGRDTQYF,TGTGCCAGTTCATGGGGGAGGGATACGCAGTATTTT
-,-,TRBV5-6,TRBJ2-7,CASSLAGGETREQYF,TGTGCCAGCAGCTTGGCCGGGGGCGAGACCCGCGAGCAGTACTTC
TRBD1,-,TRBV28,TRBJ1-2,CASSPRGDRVYGYTF,TGTGCCAGCAGTCCGCGGGGGGACAGGGTATATGGCTACACCTTC